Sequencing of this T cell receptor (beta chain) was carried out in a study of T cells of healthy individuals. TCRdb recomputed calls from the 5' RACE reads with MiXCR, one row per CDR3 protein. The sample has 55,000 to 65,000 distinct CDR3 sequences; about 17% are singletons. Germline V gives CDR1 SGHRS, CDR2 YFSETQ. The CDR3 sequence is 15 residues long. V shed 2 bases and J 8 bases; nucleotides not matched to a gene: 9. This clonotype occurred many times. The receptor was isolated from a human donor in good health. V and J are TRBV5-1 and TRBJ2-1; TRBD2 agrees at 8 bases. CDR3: CASSFNSGSIYEQFF. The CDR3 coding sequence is TGCGCCAGCAGCTTCAACAGCGGGAGTATCTATGAGCAGTTCTTC. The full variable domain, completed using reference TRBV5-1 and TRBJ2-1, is KAGVTQTPRYLIKTRGQQVTLSCSPISGHRSVSWYQQTPGQGLQFLFEYFSETQRNKGNFPGRFSGRQFSNSRSEMNVSTLELGDSALYLCASSFNSGSIYEQFFGPGTRLTVL.